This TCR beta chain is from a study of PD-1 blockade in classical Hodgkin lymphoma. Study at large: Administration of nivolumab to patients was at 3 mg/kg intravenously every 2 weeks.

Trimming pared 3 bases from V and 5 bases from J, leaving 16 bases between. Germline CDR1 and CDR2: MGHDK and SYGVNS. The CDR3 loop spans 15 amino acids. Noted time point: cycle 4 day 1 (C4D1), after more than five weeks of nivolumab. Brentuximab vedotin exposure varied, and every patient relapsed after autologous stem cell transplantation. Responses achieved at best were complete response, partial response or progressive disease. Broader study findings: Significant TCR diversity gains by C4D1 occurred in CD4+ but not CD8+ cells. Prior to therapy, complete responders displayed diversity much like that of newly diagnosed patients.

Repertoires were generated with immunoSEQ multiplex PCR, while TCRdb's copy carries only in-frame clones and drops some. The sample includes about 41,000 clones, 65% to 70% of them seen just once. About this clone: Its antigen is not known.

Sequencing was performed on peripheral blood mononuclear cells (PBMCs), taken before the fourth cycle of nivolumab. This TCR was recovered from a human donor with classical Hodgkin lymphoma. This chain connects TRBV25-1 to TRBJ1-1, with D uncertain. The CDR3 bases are TGTGCCAGCAGTGATGGGAAGGAGGAAGGGACTGAAGCTTTCTTT. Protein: CASSDGKEEGTEAFF.